These 5 T cell receptor beta chains share one sample of origin, sequenced in a study of cytomegalovirus exposure and HLA in healthy donors. Amplification used 60 Vbeta primers and 13 Jbeta primers. Profiling relied on immunoSEQ multiplex PCR, and the TCRdb table lists in-frame clones only, not all of them. This sample carries about 130,000 clones, about 76% of them seen once, and the ten largest clones take around 0.7%. Source material: PBMCs. The receptors originated from a man younger than 35 in good health and CMV-seronegative.

This clone has only one observation. The gene calls are TRBV10-3 and TRBJ1-6; D is ambiguous. The CDR3 contains 14 residues. V was pared by 3 bases and J by 6 bases, with 9 bases between. Germline-derived CDR1 and CDR2 are ENHRY and SYGVKD. The CDR3 protein is CAISDGMANSPLHF. Written as DNA, the CDR3 is TGTGCCATCAGTGACGGGATGGCTAATTCACCCCTCCACTTT.

The rearrangement uses TRBV15 and TRBJ1-2, with TRBD1 matching 9 bases. CDR1 and CDR2 from the germline V gene are LNHNV and YYDKDF (reference sequence). This CDR3 region has 13 residues. V lost 1 base, J lost 8 bases, and 2 bases stayed unmatched. For the CDR3, the DNA is TGTGCCACCAGCAGAGGACAGGGGGTAGGCTACACCTTC. This encodes CATSRGQGVGYTF.

The rearrangement joins TRBV28 to TRBJ2-7; 7 bases are shared with TRBD1. The length of the CDR3 is 15 residues. Germline assignment: CDR1 MDHEN and CDR2 SYDVKM. The trim removed 6 bases at V and 2 bases at J, leaving 10 bases unmatched. In DNA, the CDR3 is TGTGCCAGCAGGATTAGACAGGGCAACACCTACGAGCAGTACTTC. Translating gives CASRIRQGNTYEQYF.

The table lists this clone with a count of one. This chain uses TRBV7-2 with TRBJ2-1; 9 nucleotides agree with TRBD2. Trimming took 5 bases from V and 6 from J; bases not matched to a gene: 14. Germline CDR1 reads SGHTA; CDR2 reads FQGNSA. This CDR3 is 17 amino acids long. The CDR3 sequence is CASSPPFWRGGGNEQFF. The CDR3 coding sequence is TGTGCCAGCAGCCCCCCATTTTGGCGGGGGGGCGGCAATGAGCAGTTCTTC.

This chain links TRBV19 with TRBJ1-4; 8 bases align to TRBD1. CDR1 is LNHDA, CDR2 SQIVND, per germline (reference sequence). This CDR3 contains 14 residues. Trimming took 5 bases from V and 12 from J; bases not matched to a gene: 11. The CDR3 sequence: CASSPPGTGYELFF. The CDR3 DNA reads as TGTGCCAGTAGTCCTCCCGGGACAGGTTATGAACTGTTTTTT.